A selection of T cell receptor beta chains follows, all from one sample in a study of cytomegalovirus exposure and HLA in healthy donors. Sequenced by immunoSEQ multiplex PCR; TCRdb stores in-frame clones only, minus some. The table has fewer than 130,000 clones, more than 75% seen once. The sample consisted of PBMCs. These receptors were collected from a woman aged 25 to 45 in good health and CMV-seropositive. Both conserved end residues are part of each CDR3. The order of the fields is V gene, D gene, J gene, CDR3 protein, CDR3 DNA. D genes are given only for firm matches.

TRBV4-3	NA	TRBJ1-4	CASSQDIRSANEKLFF	TGCGCCAGCAGCCAAGATATTCGGTCCGCTAATGAAAAACTGTTTTTT
TRBV25-1	TRBD1	TRBJ2-2	CASTPRPGTGGPGELFF	TGTGCCAGCACCCCCAGGCCCGGGACAGGGGGCCCCGGGGAGCTGTTTTTT
TRBV9	NA	TRBJ2-5	CASSPRGGETQYF	TGTGCCAGCAGCCCCAGGGGTGGAGAGACCCAGTACTTC
TRBV4-1	NA	TRBJ2-7	CASSQDLSGPDYEQYF	TGCGCCAGCAGCCAAGATCTAAGCGGTCCTGACTACGAGCAGTACTTC
TRBV4-2	TRBD1	TRBJ2-3	CASSLTSGGGTDTQYF	TGTGCCAGCAGCCTCACCTCAGGGGGCGGCACAGATACGCAGTATTTT
TRBV30	TRBD2	TRBJ2-4	CAWTPLAGVGAKNIQYF	TGTGCCTGGACCCCATTAGCGGGAGTGGGGGCCAAAAACATTCAGTACTTC
TRBV6-5	TRBD1	TRBJ2-7	CASSRGQGYEQYF	TGTGCCAGCAGTCGGGGACAGGGGTACGAGCAGTACTTC
TRBV19	NA	TRBJ2-7	CASSPRGTAVYEQYF	TGTGCCAGTAGTCCACGAGGGACTGCTGTTTACGAGCAGTACTTC
TRBV13	TRBD2	TRBJ2-5	CASSFLAGVQETQYF	TGTGCCAGCAGCTTCTTAGCGGGGGTGCAAGAGACCCAGTACTTC
TRBV4-3	TRBD1	TRBJ2-1	CASSQGRDRLFYNEQFF	TGCGCCAGCAGCCAAGGCCGGGACAGGCTTTTTTACAATGAGCAGTTCTTC
TRBV6-6	TRBD1	TRBJ1-4	CASRTTGGAPNEKLFF	TGTGCCAGCAGGACGACAGGGGGCGCCCCTAATGAAAAACTGTTTTTT
TRBV7-9	TRBD1	TRBJ1-1	CASSTPGQGSSATEAFF	TGTGCCAGCAGCACTCCGGGACAGGGCTCCTCGGCGACTGAAGCTTTCTTT
TRBV7-9	TRBD1	TRBJ2-7	CASREKQGAAYEQYF	TGTGCCAGCAGGGAAAAACAGGGGGCTGCCTACGAGCAGTACTTC
TRBV6-1	TRBD2	TRBJ2-7	CASSEARGDYEQYF	TGTGCCAGCAGTGAAGCGCGGGGGGACTACGAGCAGTACTTC
TRBV28	TRBD1	TRBJ2-7	CASSLGTDYEQYF	TGTGCCAGCAGTTTAGGGACAGACTACGAGCAGTACTTC
TRBV6-1	NA	TRBJ1-3	CASSATDSGNTIYF	TGTGCCAGCAGTGCGACAGACTCTGGAAACACCATATATTTT
TRBV7-8	NA	TRBJ2-5	CASSLMRVPTGQETQYF	TGTGCCAGCAGCTTAATGAGGGTTCCGACAGGACAAGAGACCCAGTACTTC
TRBV5-1	NA	TRBJ1-3	CASSPDTNGNTIYF	TGCGCCAGCAGCCCTGACACGAATGGAAACACCATATATTTT
TRBV9	NA	TRBJ2-7	CASSVERTPPGEQYF	TGTGCCAGCAGCGTAGAAAGGACACCGCCGGGCGAGCAGTACTTC
TRBV2	TRBD1	TRBJ2-7	CASSGTGHEQYF	TGTGCCAGCAGTGGGACAGGCCACGAGCAGTACTTC
TRBV7-2	NA	TRBJ2-7	CASSLVQGGGEQYF	TGTGCCAGCAGCTTAGTTCAGGGAGGTGGGGAGCAGTACTTC
TRBV18	TRBD1	TRBJ1-1	CASSPPTGPNTEAFF	TGTGCCAGCTCACCACCGACAGGGCCGAACACTGAAGCTTTCTTT
TRBV5-1	NA	TRBJ1-4	CASSLAAASTNEKLFF	TGCGCCAGCAGCTTGGCCGCGGCTTCAACTAATGAAAAACTGTTTTTT
TRBV6-5	TRBD1	TRBJ2-1	CATGQIYNEQFF	TGTGCCACGGGACAGATCTACAATGAGCAGTTCTTC
TRBV5-1	TRBD1	TRBJ1-2	CASSQGTDSGYGYTF	TGCGCCAGCAGCCAAGGGACAGATAGTGGGTATGGCTACACCTTC
TRBV2	TRBD1	TRBJ2-5	CASRPGQAYQETQYF	TGTGCCAGCCGACCAGGACAGGCCTATCAAGAGACCCAGTACTTC
TRBV5-4	TRBD2	TRBJ2-1	CASSLSGTGVNEQFF	TGTGCCAGCAGCCTTAGCGGGACCGGGGTCAATGAGCAGTTCTTC
TRBV4-1	TRBD2	TRBJ2-3	CASSQVPAGGSDTQYF	TGCGCCAGCAGCCAAGTGCCAGCGGGAGGGTCCGATACGCAGTATTTT
TRBV27	NA	TRBJ2-7	CASSPTAGYEQYF	TGTGCCAGCAGTCCGACAGCGGGTTACGAGCAGTACTTC